These 32 T cell receptor beta chains originate from one sample sequenced in a study of blood T cell repertoires in COVID-19. Produced via immunoSEQ multiplex PCR; TCRdb's table is partial and in-frame only. The repertoire consists of about 230,000 clones, with roughly 89% occurring once and the leading ten covering around 3.7%. The material sequenced was PBMCs or T cells enriched from blood (not recorded which). These receptors came from a woman aged 25-40 years with acute COVID-19.

The gene calls are TRBV2 and TRBJ2-5; possible D gene TRBD2, 5 bases. Germline CDR1 and CDR2: SNHLY and FYNNEI. There are 11 residues in the CDR3. CDR3 coding DNA: TGTGTCGGCGGGCAGTCACAGACCCAGTACTTC. Translating gives CVGGQSQTQYF. Together with reference TRBV2 and TRBJ2-5, the CDR3 gives the full variable domain: EPEVTQTPSHQVTQMGQEVILRCVPISNHLYFYWYRQILGQKVEFLVSFYNNEISEKSEIFDDQFSVERPDGSNFTLKIRSTKLEDSAMYFCVGGQSQTQYFGPGTRLLVL.

V gene TRBV25-1 combines with J gene TRBJ2-7, with D perhaps TRBD2 (6 bases). CDR1 and CDR2 (germline): MGHDK, SYGVNS. The V end lost 3 bases, the J end lost 5 bases, and 8 bases lay between the germline ends. The CDR3 is made up of 12 amino acids. CDR3 sequence reads: CASSDGGNEQYF. DNA of the CDR3: TGTGCCAGCAGTGATGGGGGGAACGAGCAGTACTTC.

V and J are TRBV12-3 or TRBV12-4 and TRBJ2-1; 8 bases line up with TRBD1. CDR3 length: 13 residues. Trimming removed 6 bases from V and 10 bases from J; junction bases left unmatched: 8. This CDR3 reads CASSPGTGLEQFF. The CDR3, as DNA: TGTGCCAGCAGCCCCGGGACAGGTTTAGAGCAGTTCTTC.

The rearrangement joins TRBV27 to TRBJ2-1; 9 positions agree with TRBD2. V shed 0 bases, J shed 12 bases, and the junction held 18 bases outside the gene matches. Germline CDR1 reads MNHEY; CDR2 reads SMNVEV (reference sequence). The CDR3 covers 18 residues. CDR3 sequence (DNA): TGTGCCAGCAGTTTATCCGAACTAGCGGGCTATACAATGACTGGGCAGTTCTTC. Its translation: CASSLSELAGYTMTGQFF.

This chain links TRBV25-1 with TRBJ1-1; D is perhaps TRBD1 (6 bases). The V and J ends lost 0 bases and 1 base respectively, with 9 bases between them. The CDR3 consists of 15 residues. Germline CDR1 and CDR2: MGHDK and SYGVNS. The CDR3 sequence: CASSEYRGQNTEAFF. Written as DNA, the CDR3 is TGTGCCAGCAGTGAATACAGGGGCCAGAACACTGAAGCTTTCTTT.

The V call is TRBV6-5, the J call TRBJ2-7; D possibly corresponds to TRBD2 (6 bases). This CDR3 has 15 amino acids. V shed 1 base and J shed 4 bases, with 14 bases lying between them. CDR1 MNHEY and CDR2 SVGAGI come from the germline V gene. CDR3 amino acids: CASSYFPGERYEQYF. DNA for the CDR3: TGTGCCAGCAGTTACTTTCCGGGGGAGCGGTACGAGCAGTACTTC.

This chain links TRBV5-4 with TRBJ2-3, with D possibly TRBD1 on 6 matching bases. This CDR3 has 13 amino acids. The V end lost 2 bases, the J end lost 5 bases, and 9 bases lay between the germline ends. Germline CDR1 and CDR2: SGHNT and YYREEE (reference sequence). The CDR3 DNA reads TGTGCCAGCAGCTTTGCAGGGGAAGATACGCAGTATTTT. Residues: CASSFAGEDTQYF.

This chain joins TRBV7-9 and TRBJ1-4; 8 nucleotides match TRBD1. This CDR3 contains 15 residues. V gave up 4 bases and J gave up 4 bases; unmatched junction bases: 5. Germline-derived CDR1 and CDR2 are SEHNR and FQNEAQ (reference sequence). CDR3 sequence reads: CASSSRDRNNEKLFF. The CDR3, as DNA: TGTGCCAGCAGCTCCCGGGACAGGAATAATGAAAAACTGTTTTTT.

The V call is TRBV20-1, the J call TRBJ1-2; 8 bases are shared with TRBD1. Germline assignment: CDR1 DFQATT and CDR2 SNEGSKA (reference sequence). The length of the CDR3 is 17 residues. V shed 3 bases and J 0 bases; nucleotides not matched to a gene: 12. As DNA, the CDR3 is TGCAGTGCTAGTGAGGACGGCAGGGGGCCGGCTAACTATGGCTACACCTTC. Amino acids: CSASEDGRGPANYGYTF.

The genes are TRBV4-1 and TRBJ1-3; the match to TRBD1 covers 7 bases. CDR1 and CDR2 from the germline V gene are MGHRA and YSYEKL. The V gene end was trimmed by 4 bases and the J gene end by 0 bases; junction bases not matched to a gene: 3. CDR3 length equals 15 residues. CDR3 DNA sequence: TGCGCCAGCAGCCCCAGACAGGGCTCTGGAAACACCATATATTTT. Translation gives CASSPRQGSGNTIYF.

J is TRBJ2-7 and V is TRBV4-1, with TRBD1 matching 9 bases. The CDR3 contains 17 residues. Germline CDR1 MGHRA, CDR2 YSYEKL. V trimming: 1 base; J trimming: 5 bases; junction bases outside the gene matches: 12. As DNA, the CDR3 is TGCGCCAGCAGCCAAGCGGCCACCGGGACAGGGTTCCACGAGCAGTACTTC. It specifies CASSQAATGTGFHEQYF.

V gene TRBV28 combines with J gene TRBJ2-3, with 9 bases identical to TRBD2. This CDR3 is built from 16 residues. Per germline, CDR1 MDHEN and CDR2 SYDVKM. V was clipped by 0 bases and J by 2 bases; unmatched bases: 3. CDR3 amino acids: CASSLWSGGSTDTQYF. For the CDR3, the DNA is TGTGCCAGCAGTTTATGGAGCGGGGGGTCCACAGATACGCAGTATTTT.

The V gene is TRBV4-1, the J gene TRBJ2-2; D call uncertain. V dropped 0 bases and J dropped 3 bases, with 11 bases sitting between them. The CDR3 sequence is 16 residues long. Germline V gives CDR1 MGHRA, CDR2 YSYEKL. The CDR3 bases are TGCGCCAGCAGCCAAGATGGAACGGGTTACACCGGGGAGCTGTTTTTT. This sequence encodes CASSQDGTGYTGELFF.

V is TRBV5-1 and J is TRBJ2-5; the D gene is possibly TRBD2 (6 bases). Trimming removed 4 bases from V and 0 bases from J, with 13 bases in between. The germline gives CDR1 SGHRS, CDR2 YFSETQ. This CDR3 comprises 15 residues. The CDR3 DNA reads as TGCGCCAGCAGCAAGGGCGGGGCGTACCAAGAGACCCAGTACTTC. Protein: CASSKGGAYQETQYF.

This chain uses TRBV6-1 with TRBJ2-6; D perhaps matches TRBD2 (6 bases). V dropped 3 bases and J dropped 1 base, with 19 bases sitting between them. CDR3 length equals 19 residues. The V gene's germline CDR1 is MNHNS and CDR2 SASEGT. The CDR3 is CASSDMAGGLGSGANVLTF. CDR3 nucleotide sequence: TGTGCCAGCAGTGATATGGCCGGGGGATTGGGGTCTGGGGCCAACGTCCTGACTTTC.

This chain connects TRBV7-9 to TRBJ2-5; the D is unclear. This CDR3 is 11 amino acids long. The germline CDR1 and CDR2 sequences are SEHNR and FQNEAQ (reference sequence). With 5 bases removed from V and 5 bases from J, the gap between germline ends came to 6 bases. The CDR3 sequence: CASSPMETQYF. In DNA form, the CDR3 reads TGTGCCAGCAGCCCCATGGAGACCCAGTACTTC.

This clone has only a few counts. CDR3 sequence (DNA): TGTGCCAGCAGTGATACGACACTCTTGAACACTGAAGCTTTCTTT. This gives the protein CASSDTTLLNTEAFF. The V and J genes are TRBV25-1 and TRBJ1-1; D not resolved. Per the germline V gene, CDR1 is MGHDK and CDR2 is SYGVNS. The CDR3 consists of 15 residues. V was pared by 3 bases and J by 0 bases, with 11 bases between.

This chain links TRBV19 with TRBJ2-4, with D perhaps matching TRBD2 (5 bases). This CDR3 region has 14 residues. CDR1 is LNHDA and CDR2 is SQIVND in the germline V gene (reference sequence). Trimming took 8 bases from V and 4 from J, leaving 15 bases between them. The CDR3 sequence: CASAPPGNKNIQYF. CDR3 sequence (DNA): TGTGCCAGTGCCCCCCCGGGGAATAAAAACATTCAGTACTTC.

V is TRBV5-1 and J is TRBJ1-2; TRBD1 aligns across 10 bases. This CDR3 is built from 14 residues. Germline loops: CDR1 SGHRS, CDR2 YFSETQ. Unmatched junction bases numbered 3, after V lost 3 bases and J lost 4 bases. The CDR3 reads CASSWDRGTYGYTF. The CDR3 coding sequence is TGCGCCAGCAGCTGGGACAGGGGAACCTATGGCTACACCTTC.

The rearrangement uses TRBV4-3 and TRBJ2-1; 7 bases are shared with TRBD2. V lost 1 base to trimming and J lost 7 bases; unmatched junction nucleotides: 7. CDR1 is LGHNA and CDR2 is YSLEER in the germline V gene. The CDR3 extends over 15 amino acids. This CDR3 is CASSQVRGTANEQFF. The CDR3 DNA is TGCGCCAGCAGCCAAGTGCGGGGGACCGCGAATGAGCAGTTCTTC.

The gene calls are TRBV9 and TRBJ1-4; tentatively, D is TRBD1 (6 bases). The CDR3 loop spans 13 amino acids. Between the trimmed V and J ends, which lost 4 bases and 11 bases, there was a span of 15 bases. Germline V gene data show CDR1 as SGDLS and CDR2 as YYNGEE. CDR3 residues: CASSMGHTEKLFF. Here the CDR3 DNA reads TGTGCCAGCAGCATGGGACACACTGAGAAACTGTTTTTT.

This clone was observed a single time. The CDR3 loop reads CAWSVQGATEAFF. The DNA for the CDR3 is TGTGCCTGGAGTGTGCAGGGGGCCACTGAAGCTTTCTTT. This chain connects TRBV30 to TRBJ1-1; 8 bases match TRBD1. The trim removed 0 bases at V and 4 bases at J, leaving 1 base unmatched. The germline CDR1 and CDR2 sequences are GTSNPN and SVGIG (reference sequence). CDR3 length: 13 residues.

The chain uses TRBV4-1 and TRBJ2-1; D unresolved. The V gene lost 4 bases and the J gene lost 5 bases, with 12 bases spanning the gap. Germline CDR1 reads MGHRA; CDR2 reads YSYEKL. CDR3 length: 14 amino acids. The CDR3 nucleotides are TGCGCCAGCAGCCCGCTCAACTCTAACAATGAGCAGTTCTTC. This encodes CASSPLNSNNEQFF.

This clone was seen more than once but under ten times. The chain recombines TRBV3-1 (or the pseudogene TRBV3-2) with TRBJ1-6; no clear D gene. This CDR3 has 15 amino acids. V shed 5 bases and J shed 7 bases, with 15 bases lying between them. Germline V gives CDR1 LGHDT, CDR2 YNNKEL (reference sequence). CDR3: CASSDGGGQNSPLHF. The CDR3 DNA reads TGTGCCAGCAGCGACGGTGGCGGGCAAAATTCACCCCTCCACTTT.

This chain connects TRBV11-2 to TRBJ2-7; possibly TRBD2 for D (5 bases). Trimming stripped 5 bases from V and 0 bases from J, with 8 bases between. CDR3 size: 13 residues. Germline values: CDR1 SGHAT, CDR2 FQNNGV. The CDR3: CASSPRASYEQYF. The CDR3 DNA is TGTGCCAGCAGCCCGAGGGCCTCCTACGAGCAGTACTTC.

The chain couples TRBV15 to TRBJ1-1, with no clear D. CDR1 LNHNV and CDR2 YYDKDF come from the germline V gene (reference sequence). This CDR3 has 13 amino acids. Trimming pared 4 bases from V and 5 bases from J, leaving 11 bases between. The CDR3 DNA sequence: TGTGCCACCAGCACGAACGGGTGGACTGAAGCTTTCTTT. Protein sequence: CATSTNGWTEAFF.

The V and J genes are TRBV5-1 and TRBJ2-3; D possibly corresponds to TRBD2 (6 bases). V was pared by 0 bases and J by 2 bases, with 10 bases between. Germline-derived CDR1 and CDR2 are SGHRS and YFSETQ. The CDR3 runs 15 residues. CDR3 sequence: CASSLGGASTDTQYF. The CDR3 coding sequence is TGCGCCAGCAGCTTGGGCGGGGCCTCCACAGATACGCAGTATTTT.

The chain links TRBV6-5 to TRBJ1-2; D is unresolved. The CDR3 spans 12 residues. Trimming shortened V by 7 bases and J by 2 bases, and 8 bases separated the two germline ends. Germline V gene sequence: CDR1 MNHEY, CDR2 SVGAGI. CDR3 residues: CASNRENYGYTF. The DNA for the CDR3 is TGTGCCAGCAACAGAGAAAACTATGGCTACACCTTC.

The chain recombines TRBV18 with TRBJ1-2; 7 positions agree with TRBD1. The V segment lost 4 bases and the J segment 6 bases; nucleotides outside the gene matches: 5. CDR3 length equals 13 residues. Germline V gives CDR1 KGHSH, CDR2 LQKENI. The CDR3 reads CASSQGTADGYTF. The CDR3 nucleotides are TGTGCCAGCTCACAGGGGACAGCAGATGGCTACACCTTC.

Comment on this clone: A read error may account for a junction end that differs from germline. In nucleotides, the CDR3 is TGCAGTGCTGGTGATGGCGGCCGAAAAAAGCTGTTTTTT. Its protein product is CSAGDGGRKKLFF. V and J are TRBV20-1 and TRBJ1-4; D remains ambiguous. This CDR3 has 13 residues. Germline loops: CDR1 DFQATT, CDR2 SNEGSKA (reference sequence).

J is TRBJ2-6 and V is TRBV4-1; possible D gene TRBD1, 5 bases. The V gene's germline CDR1 is MGHRA and CDR2 YSYEKL. This CDR3 is 15 amino acids long. The ends were cut back, 0 bases at V and 9 bases at J, with 12 bases in the middle. CDR3 loop: CASSQESRVDNVLTF. The CDR3 DNA sequence: TGCGCCAGCAGCCAAGAATCCAGGGTGGACAACGTCCTGACTTTC.

CDR3 region: CASIMGGGNSYEQYF. The CDR3 coding sequence is TGTGCCAGCATCATGGGCGGGGGGAACTCCTACGAGCAGTACTTC. V is TRBV7-2 and J is TRBJ2-7; TRBD2 matches at 8 bases. CDR1 and CDR2 (germline): SGHTA, FQGNSA. Trimming took 7 bases from V and 0 from J; bases not matched to a gene: 8. The CDR3 totals 15 residues.